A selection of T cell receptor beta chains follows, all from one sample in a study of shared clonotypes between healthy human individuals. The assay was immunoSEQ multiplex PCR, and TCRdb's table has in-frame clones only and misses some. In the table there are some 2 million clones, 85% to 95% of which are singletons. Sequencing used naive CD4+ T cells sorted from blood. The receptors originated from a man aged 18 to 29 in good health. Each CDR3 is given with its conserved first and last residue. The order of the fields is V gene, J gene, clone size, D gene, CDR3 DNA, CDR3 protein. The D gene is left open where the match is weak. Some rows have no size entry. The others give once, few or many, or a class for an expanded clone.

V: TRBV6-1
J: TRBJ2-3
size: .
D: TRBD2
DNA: TGTGCCAGCAGTGAAATGAGACTAGCGGGAGGGCCGAAGTCAGATACGCAGTATTTT
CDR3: CASSEMRLAGGPKSDTQYF

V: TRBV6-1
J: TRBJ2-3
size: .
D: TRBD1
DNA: TGTGCCAGCAGACAGACAGGGCCCTGGGATACGCAGTATTTT
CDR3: CASRQTGPWDTQYF

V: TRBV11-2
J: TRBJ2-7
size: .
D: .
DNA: TGTGCCAGCAGATACCAACCCAGGGGAAGACTCACCTACGAGCAGTACTTC
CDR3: CASRYQPRGRLTYEQYF

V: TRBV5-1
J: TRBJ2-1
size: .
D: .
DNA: TGCGCCAGCAGCTTGGCCCGGCTCCCATACAATGAGCAGTTCTTC
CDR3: CASSLARLPYNEQFF

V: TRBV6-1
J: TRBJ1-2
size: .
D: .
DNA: TGTGCCAGCAGGAGGGGCGACCCGACGGAGGGCTACACCTTC
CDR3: CASRRGDPTEGYTF

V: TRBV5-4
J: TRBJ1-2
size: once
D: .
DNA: TGTGCCAGCAGCTTGGAGCGGGATGGGGGCTACACCTTC
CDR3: CASSLERDGGYTF

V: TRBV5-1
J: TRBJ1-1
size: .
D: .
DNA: TGCGCCAGCAGCCCCCCTCCGGGACAACCTAACACTGAAGCTTTCTTT
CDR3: CASSPPPGQPNTEAFF

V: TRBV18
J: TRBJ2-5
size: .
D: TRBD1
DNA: TGTGCCAGCTCACGCAGTCCGGAGACAGGGCAGGGAGAGACCCAGTACTTC
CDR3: CASSRSPETGQGETQYF

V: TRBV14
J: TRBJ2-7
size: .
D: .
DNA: TGTGCCAGCAGCCAATTATCAGGAGGGAACTACGAGCAGTACTTC
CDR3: CASSQLSGGNYEQYF

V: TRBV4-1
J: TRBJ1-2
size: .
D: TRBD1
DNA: TGCGCCAGCAGCGTGGGACAGCCTAACTATGGCTACACCTTC
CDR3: CASSVGQPNYGYTF

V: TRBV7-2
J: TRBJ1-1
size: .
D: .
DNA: TGTGCCAGCAGCTTTCGAAGGAACACTGAAGCTTTCTTT
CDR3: CASSFRRNTEAFF

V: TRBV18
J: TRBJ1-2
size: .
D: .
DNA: TGTGCCAGCTCACCACCCTCAGGACCCTATGGCTACACCTTC
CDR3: CASSPPSGPYGYTF

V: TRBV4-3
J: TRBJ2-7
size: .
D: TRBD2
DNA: TGCGCCAGCAGCCAAGATACTAGCGGGAGGAAGAAGTACGAGCAGTACTTC
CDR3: CASSQDTSGRKKYEQYF

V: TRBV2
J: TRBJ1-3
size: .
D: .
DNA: TGTGCCAGCACCCAGGGACTCTCTGGAAACACCATATATTTT
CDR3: CASTQGLSGNTIYF

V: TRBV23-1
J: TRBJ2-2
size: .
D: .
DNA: TGCGCCAGCAGTCAAAGGGCAAAGAACACCGGGGAGCTGTTTTTT
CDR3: CASSQRAKNTGELFF

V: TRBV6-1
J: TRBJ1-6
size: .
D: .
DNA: TGTGCCAGCAGTGAGCACTTGAGGAATTCACCCCTCCACTTT
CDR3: CASSEHLRNSPLHF

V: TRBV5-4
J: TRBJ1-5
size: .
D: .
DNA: TGTGCCAGCAGCGTAGACGTAAATCAGCCCCAGCATTTT
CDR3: CASSVDVNQPQHF

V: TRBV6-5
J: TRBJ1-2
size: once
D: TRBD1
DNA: TGTGCCAGCAGTAAGACAGGGAACTATGGCTACACCTTC
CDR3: CASSKTGNYGYTF

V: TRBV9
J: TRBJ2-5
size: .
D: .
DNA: TGTGCCAGCAGCTCCCGGGAGCGAAGACAGACCCAGTACTTC
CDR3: CASSSRERRQTQYF

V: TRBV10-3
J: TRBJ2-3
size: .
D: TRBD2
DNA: TGTGCCATCAGTGAGTCTACTAGCGGGACGTCGACGCAGTATTTT
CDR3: CAISESTSGTSTQYF

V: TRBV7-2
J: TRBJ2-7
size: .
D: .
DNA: TGTGCCAGCAGCTCGGCTGCTTCCTACGAGCAGTACTTC
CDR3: CASSSAASYEQYF

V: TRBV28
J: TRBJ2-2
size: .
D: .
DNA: TGTGCCAGCAGTTCGGGTCTCCGATGGGGCTCGAACACCGGGGAGCTGTTTTTT
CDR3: CASSSGLRWGSNTGELFF

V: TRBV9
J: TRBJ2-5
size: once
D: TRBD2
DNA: TGTGCCAGCAGCGTAGGGCTAGCGGGCGGGGAGACCCAGTACTTC
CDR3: CASSVGLAGGETQYF

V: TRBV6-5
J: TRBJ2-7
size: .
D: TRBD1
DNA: TGTGCCAGCAGTGCACACAGGGGGCGGTACGAGCAGTACTTC
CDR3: CASSAHRGRYEQYF

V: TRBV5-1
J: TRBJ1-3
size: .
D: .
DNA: TGCGCCAGCAGCGCTGGGAACTCTGGAAACACCATATATTTT
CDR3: CASSAGNSGNTIYF

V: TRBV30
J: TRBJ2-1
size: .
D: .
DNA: TGTGCCTGGAGTGACCAGCGCGGTGAGCAGTTCTTC
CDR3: CAWSDQRGEQFF

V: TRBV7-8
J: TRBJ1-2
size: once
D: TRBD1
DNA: TGTGCCAGCAGCTCTAACACAGGGGGGAAAGCCTTC
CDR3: CASSSNTGGKAF

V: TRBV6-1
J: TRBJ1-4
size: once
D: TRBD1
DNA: TGTGCCAGCAGAAAGGACAGGGCTGCTAATGAAAAACTGTTTTTT
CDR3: CASRKDRAANEKLFF

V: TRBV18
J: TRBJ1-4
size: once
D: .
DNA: TGTGCCAGCTCGGAGAGGGGCACTAATGAAAAACTGTTTTTT
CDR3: CASSERGTNEKLFF

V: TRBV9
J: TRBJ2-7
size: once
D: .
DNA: TGTGCCAGCAGCGGACGGGCCTCACAGGGAGACGAGCAGTACTTC
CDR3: CASSGRASQGDEQYF

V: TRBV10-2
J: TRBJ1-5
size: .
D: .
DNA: TGCGCCACCACCCCAGATAGCAATCAGCCCCAGCATTTT
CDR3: CATTPDSNQPQHF

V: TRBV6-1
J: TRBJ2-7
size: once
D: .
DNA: TGTGCCAGCACCGACAGGCTAGGGTCCTACGAGCAGTACTTC
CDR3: CASTDRLGSYEQYF

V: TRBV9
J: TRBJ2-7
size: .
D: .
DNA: TGTGCCAGCAGCGAGGGCCCCGGGGAGCCCTACGAGCAGTACTTC
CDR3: CASSEGPGEPYEQYF

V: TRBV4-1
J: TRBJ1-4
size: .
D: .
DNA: TGCGCCAGCAGCCAAGATCCCTTGGGGGGACAAGTTAATGAAAAACTGTTTTTT
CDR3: CASSQDPLGGQVNEKLFF

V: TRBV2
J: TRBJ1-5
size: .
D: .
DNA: TGTGCCAGCAGTCGGGGGAGCAATCAGCCCCAGCATTTT
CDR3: CASSRGSNQPQHF

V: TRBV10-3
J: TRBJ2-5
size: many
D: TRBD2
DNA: TGTGCCATCAGTGGAGGAGCGGGAGTAAAAGAGACCCAGTACTTC
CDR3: CAISGGAGVKETQYF

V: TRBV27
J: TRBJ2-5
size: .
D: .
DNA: TGTGCCAGCAGTTTGGGGGTTTTAGGGGCCCAGTACTTC
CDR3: CASSLGVLGAQYF

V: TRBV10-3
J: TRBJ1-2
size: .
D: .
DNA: TGTGCCATCAGTGATTCCGGGGGCGCGTACTATGGCTACACCTTC
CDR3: CAISDSGGAYYGYTF

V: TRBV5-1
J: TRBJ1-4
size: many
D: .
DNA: TGCGCCAGCAGCTTTTATACGGATGAAAAACTGTTTTTT
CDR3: CASSFYTDEKLFF

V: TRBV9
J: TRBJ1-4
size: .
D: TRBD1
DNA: TGTGCCAGCAGCCCAGGGACAGGGAACTCTAATGAAAAACTGTTTTTT
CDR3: CASSPGTGNSNEKLFF

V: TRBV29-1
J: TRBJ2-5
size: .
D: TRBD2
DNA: TGCAGCGTCACTAGCGGGGGGGTTCAAGAGACCCAGTACTTC
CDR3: CSVTSGGVQETQYF

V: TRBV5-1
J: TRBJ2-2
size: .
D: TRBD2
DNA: TGCGCCAGCAGCACGGGGACTAGCGGGACCACCGGGGAGCTGTTTTTT
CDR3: CASSTGTSGTTGELFF

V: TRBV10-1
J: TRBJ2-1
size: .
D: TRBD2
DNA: TGCGCCAGCAGTAACCTCGCTGCGGGAGACAATGAGCAGTTCTTC
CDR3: CASSNLAAGDNEQFF

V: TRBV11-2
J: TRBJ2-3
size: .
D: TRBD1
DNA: TGTGCCAGCAGCGGCCCGTCGACAGGGGGCACAGATACGCAGTATTTT
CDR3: CASSGPSTGGTDTQYF

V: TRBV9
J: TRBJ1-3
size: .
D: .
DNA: TGTGCCAGCAGCGGTAGTGGGGCCAGCTCTGGAAACACCATATATTTT
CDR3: CASSGSGASSGNTIYF

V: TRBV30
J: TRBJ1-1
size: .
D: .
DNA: TGTGCCTGGAATCGGGGGGCGAACACTGAAGCTTTCTTT
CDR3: CAWNRGANTEAFF

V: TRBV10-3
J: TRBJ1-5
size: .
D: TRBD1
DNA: TGTGCCATCGGGGCGACAGGGGGGGATCAGCCCCAGCATTTT
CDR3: CAIGATGGDQPQHF

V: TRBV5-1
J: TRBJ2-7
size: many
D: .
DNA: TGCGCCAGCAGCTTGGGTAAGAGCTCCTACGAGCAGTACTTC
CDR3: CASSLGKSSYEQYF

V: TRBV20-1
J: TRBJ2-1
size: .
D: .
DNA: TGCAGTGCTAGATCAGGTGTGGAGCAGTTCTTC
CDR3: CSARSGVEQFF

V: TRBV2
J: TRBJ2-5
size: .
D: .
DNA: TGTGCCAGCAGTGAAGAGATGAGAGAGACCCAGTACTTC
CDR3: CASSEEMRETQYF

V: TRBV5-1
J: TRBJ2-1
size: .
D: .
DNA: TGCGCCAGCAGCTTGGAGGGGACCTACAATGAGCAGTTCTTC
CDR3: CASSLEGTYNEQFF

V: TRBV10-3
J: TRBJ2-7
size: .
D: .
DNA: TGTGCCATAGGGGTGGGCAGCTCCTACGAGCAGTACTTC
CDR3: CAIGVGSSYEQYF

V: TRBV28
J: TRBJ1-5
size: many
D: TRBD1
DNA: TGTGCCAGCAGTGGGACAGGGGGTAATCAGCCCCAGCATTTT
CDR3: CASSGTGGNQPQHF